Described below is a single T cell receptor (beta chain) sequence and its context. Its antigen remains undetermined. No per-base quality is available; no much larger clone lies one base away. This sample was taken from a study of blood T cell repertoires in COVID-19 (dated by TCRdb to the early 2020s). Describing the broader study: Samples from collaborators originated in the United States, Italy and Spain and spanned both the acute and convalescent phases of COVID-19. The material from the prospective study consisted of cDNA or gDNA derived from T cells, B-cell-depleted T cells, or PBMCs. Subjects who had been exposed to COVID-19, were actively infected with it, or had recovered from it provided the deeply sampled blood TCRbeta repertoires that made up the dataset. The repertoires were released in a freely available public database intended as a resource for research on the immune response to SARS-CoV-2. Samples came from the ongoing ImmuneRACE study (first 160 participants) plus 1,254 subjects from 6 global collaborators. The sample metadata nearly always contained a de-identified subject ID, COVID-19 status, age in years and sex. HLA class I and class II types, where available, came from metadata supplied by the sample provider rather than from assay-based typing.

The immunoSEQ Assay, a bias-controlled multiplex PCR, was used to amplify TCRbeta CDR3 regions from genomic DNA. The authors' analysis ran thus. The number of nucleated cells in each sample was estimated by amplification of reference gene primers within the assay. Sequence reads were collapsed and filtered to measure the absolute abundance of every unique TCRbeta CDR3 rearrangement. For each sample, productive Simpson clonality was calculated by taking the square root of Simpson's diversity index across productive rearrangements. The source is immuneACCESS, and TCRdb retained only in-frame sequences with V and J called. Part of the clones is not carried over; for the studies checked, unresolved V genes explain less than half of this, and the remainder is unexplained. For V, J and clone size, that table is used; D and trimming come from the DNA. The table for this sample lists roughly 500,000 clones; roughly 88% of them were counted only once. Together, the top ten hold approximately 1.8% of the sample.

Including the terminal cysteine and phenylalanine, the CDR3 comprises 16 residues. Left in the record is the CDR3 DNA by itself, 48 bases read in frame from the first base. CDR1 and CDR2, looked up from the germline V gene (reference sequence), are MNHEY and SMNVEV. Relative to germline, V is missing 5 bases and J is missing 3 bases, with 8 bases of the junction outside any gene match. Results the study describes overall, beyond this receptor: Clinical and demographic metadata were provided uncurated, with the amount varying by source and participant.

Enrolling through a virtual design, the prospective study's participants ranged in age from roughly 18 to 90 years and lived across roughly 24 United States geographic areas. To assign participants to cohorts, the prospective study relied on clinical history that participants themselves reported in a screening survey and a study questionnaire. For ImmuneRACE Cohort 3, a participant was defined as recovered based on two consecutive negative NP/OP PCR tests, clearance by a healthcare professional, or resolution of symptoms. Mobile phlebotomists in the prospective study collected whole blood, serum and a nasopharyngeal or oropharyngeal swab from every participant. Participants in the prospective study had the option to provide additional blood draws and questionnaires over a roughly two-month period. Blood samples from the prospective study were shipped frozen or at room temperature prior to DNA extraction.

This sequence uses TRBV27 and TRBJ2-1; TRBD2 aligns with 9 central bases. Material: PBMCs or T cells enriched from blood (not recorded which). The TCR was taken from a woman between 40 and 55 years old who had recovered from COVID-19. The DNA reads as follows: TGTGCCAGCAGTCGAATAGCGGGAGCCCGCTACAATGAGCAGTTCTTC. This yields the protein CASSRIAGARYNEQFF.